This T cell receptor beta chain was identified in a study of T-cell reconstitution after alpha-beta-depleted transplantation in children. The study, taken as a whole, reports: Some patients' high day-60 TCRbeta diversity was attributed to recipient cells surviving conditioning.

The CDR3 runs to 15 residues. The junction had 3 bases not matched to a gene; V was cut back by 0 bases and J by 4 bases. CDR1 LNHNV and CDR2 YYDKDF come from the germline V gene (reference sequence). The TCRbeta library was prepared with unique molecular identifiers. MiXCR, run by TCRdb on the PCR reads, gives a single entry per CDR3 protein. This table has roughly 570,000 distinct CDR3 sequences, 20% to 30% appearing once. This clonotype was recorded a few times. Its antigen is unknown. The sequencing used PBMCs, collected before TCRalphabeta/CD19-depleted stem cell transplant. This clonotype originated in a boy under three years old with Wiskott-Aldrich syndrome, due to receive a stem cell transplant. This chain joins TRBV15 and TRBJ2-5, with 9 nucleotides matching TRBD2. CDR3 residues: CATSREAGGAETQYF. DNA of the CDR3: TGTGCCACCAGCAGAGAGGCGGGAGGGGCAGAGACCCAGTACTTC.